The clone carrying this T cell receptor (beta chain) was found a few times. Its target is unknown. These data come from a study of CD8 T cells in ankylosing spondylitis. Study outcomes and limitations: Disease-associated clones were reportedly significantly overrepresented in matched ankylosing spondylitis synovial fluid. Several of the motif variants were reported before in synovial fluid and blood from reactive arthritis.

TCRdb recomputed calls from the 5' RACE reads with MiXCR, one row per CDR3 protein. The data show 380,000 or so distinct CDR3 sequences, approximately 20% seen once. The receptor's source is a male donor with ankylosing spondylitis or in good health (not recorded which). Sequencing input: blood, either unsorted or a sorted T cell fraction (not recorded which).

The CDR3 DNA sequence: TGTGCTTCCCAGACCGTGGCCAACCGCTACAATGAGCAGTTCTTC. The encoded protein is CASQTVANRYNEQFF. J is TRBJ2-1 and V is TRBV2, with D hard to call. Germline CDR1 reads SNHLY; CDR2 reads FYNNEI. This CDR3 contains 15 residues.